Listed below are T cell receptor beta chains from one sample, sequenced in a study of T cell responses to AZD1222 COVID-19 vaccine. Profiled with immunoSEQ multiplex PCR; TCRdb holds only in-frame clones, not every one. The data contain 45,000 to 70,000 clones, 86% of them singletons. Sample: peripheral blood, taken on day 0 of AZD1222 vaccination. These receptors all come from an adult in good health. The CDR3 runs from the conserved cysteine through the conserved F or W.

J: TRBJ1-2
V: TRBV5-1
CDR3: CASSPKTGSQSGYTF

J: TRBJ1-1
V: TRBV5-6
CDR3: CASSSLLALNTEAFF

J: TRBJ1-1
V: TRBV6-1
CDR3: CASSEGQGHHTEAFF

J: TRBJ1-4
V: TRBV30
CDR3: CAVAMAGDEKLFF

J: TRBJ1-2
V: TRBV28
CDR3: CASSLGPVYGYTF

J: TRBJ1-4
V: TRBV9
CDR3: CASSVNAQEKLFF

J: TRBJ2-5
V: TRBV7-7
CDR3: CASSLEATLQETQYF

J: TRBJ1-2
V: TRBV3-1/TRBV3-2
CDR3: CASSPREDGYTF

J: TRBJ2-5
V: TRBV7-7
CDR3: CASSLGGSLGQETQYF

J: TRBJ2-1
V: TRBV14
CDR3: CASSLLGGTSYNEQFF

J: TRBJ2-1
V: TRBV28
CDR3: CASSSSGRSAYNEQFF

J: TRBJ2-1
V: TRBV9
CDR3: CASSVFTGTSGSVEQFF

J: TRBJ2-3
V: TRBV5-1
CDR3: CASSPGTGVDTQYF

J: TRBJ2-3
V: TRBV6-4
CDR3: CASSEGQGADTQYF

J: TRBJ2-5
V: TRBV12-3/TRBV12-4
CDR3: CASSFNNQETQYF

J: TRBJ2-7
V: TRBV5-4
CDR3: CASSLRPDSTYEQYF

J: TRBJ2-7
V: TRBV7-9
CDR3: CASSETGTSMYEQYF